The 11 T cell receptor beta chains listed next were all sequenced from one sample in a study of blood T cell repertoires in COVID-19. Libraries were prepared by immunoSEQ multiplex PCR; TCRdb keeps only in-frame clonotypes and omits some of them. The sample shows approximately 280,000 clones, approximately 78% of them seen only once. Sequencing was performed on PBMCs or T cells enriched from blood (not recorded which). The receptor set was obtained from a man aged 35 to 55 who had been exposed to COVID-19.

This chain uses TRBV19 with TRBJ2-3; 7 nucleotides match TRBD1. The CDR3 extends over 19 amino acids. Germline CDR1 and CDR2: LNHDA and SQIVND (reference sequence). V shed 2 bases and J 0 bases; nucleotides not matched to a gene: 14. The CDR3 DNA follows: TGTGCCAGTAGTATATCCTTCGGGACAGCCCCTTCTAGCACAGATACGCAGTATTTT. Amino acids: CASSISFGTAPSSTDTQYF.

The rearrangement joins TRBV5-6 to TRBJ2-2; D possibly corresponds to TRBD2 (6 bases). Between the trimmed V and J ends, which lost 6 bases and 4 bases, there was a span of 19 bases. This CDR3 has 16 amino acids. Germline assignment: CDR1 SGHDT and CDR2 YYEEEE. The CDR3 region has the DNA TGTGCCAGCAACCGGCTGGGAGGTCGGATCACCGGGGAGCTGTTTTTT. It translates to CASNRLGGRITGELFF.

The rearrangement joins TRBV6-5 to TRBJ1-6; D gene uncertain. Trimming stripped 0 bases from V and 0 bases from J, with 6 bases between. Germline CDR1 reads MNHEY; CDR2 reads SVGAGI. CDR3 length: 16 residues. The CDR3 region is CASSYSQYSYNSPLHF. CDR3 DNA: TGTGCCAGCAGTTACTCACAGTACTCCTATAATTCACCCCTCCACTTT.

This chain connects TRBV19 to TRBJ1-5, with D possibly TRBD1 on 6 matching bases. CDR3 length equals 13 residues. V lost 8 bases and J 5 bases, leaving 13 bases between the germline ends. The germline V gene has CDR1 LNHDA and CDR2 SQIVND (reference sequence). Here the CDR3 reads CASSQGLDQPQHF. CDR3 in DNA: TGTGCCAGTTCCCAGGGGTTAGATCAGCCCCAGCATTTT.

This clone was found once. The chain couples TRBV6-6 to TRBJ1-4; 9 nucleotides agree with TRBD1. The CDR3 totals 16 residues. The V segment lost 4 bases and the J segment 8 bases; nucleotides outside the gene matches: 11. Germline values: CDR1 MNHNY, CDR2 SVGAGI (reference sequence). Written as DNA, the CDR3 is TGTGCCAGCAGTTTAGGGACAGGGACGATTCCGGAAAAACTGTTTTTT. It translates to CASSLGTGTIPEKLFF.

The CDR3 DNA sequence: TGTGCCAGTCGGGAACCGGGACTAACCAAAGAGACCCAGTACTTC. It codes for CASREPGLTKETQYF. V usage is TRBV19 and J usage is TRBJ2-5, with TRBD2 matching 7 bases. V was pared by 8 bases and J by 3 bases, with 12 bases of the junction left unmatched. Germline V gene lookup returns CDR1 LNHDA and CDR2 SQIVND (reference sequence). The CDR3 covers 15 residues.

This rearrangement joins TRBV5-1 to TRBJ2-5, with 8 bases lining up with TRBD2. The CDR3 is made up of 16 amino acids. V shed 4 bases, J shed 5 bases, and the junction held 13 bases outside the gene matches. In germline, CDR1 is SGHRS, CDR2 YFSETQ. The CDR3 region has the DNA TGCGCCAGCAGCCCCAGAGGGAGCGGGAGTGCTGAGACCCAGTACTTC. Protein: CASSPRGSGSAETQYF.

The chain has TRBV3-1 (or the pseudogene TRBV3-2) and TRBJ1-1; 10 bases are a match to TRBD1. Unmatched junction bases numbered 4, after V lost 0 bases and J lost 6 bases. CDR3 length equals 15 residues. The germline V gene has CDR1 LGHDT and CDR2 YNNKEL (reference sequence). The CDR3: CASSQDRGTGAEAFF. The DNA of the CDR3 is TGTGCCAGCAGCCAAGATCGCGGGACAGGGGCTGAAGCTTTCTTT.

The chain combines TRBV2 with TRBJ2-2, with D possibly TRBD2 on 7 matching bases. The germline V and J ends were trimmed by 11 bases and 1 base, with 20 bases remaining between them. The CDR3 is 16 amino acids. CDR1 SNHLY and CDR2 FYNNEI come from the germline V gene. CDR3 protein: CAARGGLILNTGELFF. The CDR3 nucleotides read TGTGCCGCAAGGGGGGGTCTGATACTGAACACCGGGGAGCTGTTTTTT.

V and J are TRBV10-1 and TRBJ2-3; the match to TRBD2 covers 7 bases. The length of the CDR3 is 14 residues. V lost 4 bases, J lost 2 bases, and 3 bases stayed unmatched. CDR1 WNHNN and CDR2 SYGVQD come from the germline V gene (reference sequence). The CDR3 DNA is TGCGCCAGCAGTGCCAGCGGGAACACAGATACGCAGTATTTT. Protein product: CASSASGNTDTQYF.

V usage is TRBV3-1 (or the pseudogene TRBV3-2) and J usage is TRBJ2-7; weak D call: TRBD2 (6 bases). This CDR3 has 15 amino acids. CDR1 and CDR2 (germline): LGHDT, YNNKEL (reference sequence). Trimming cost V 7 bases and J 2 bases, with 18 bases left between them. This CDR3 reads CASMPNRGFAYEQYF. In DNA, the CDR3 is TGTGCCAGCATGCCAAACCGGGGGTTCGCCTACGAGCAGTACTTC.